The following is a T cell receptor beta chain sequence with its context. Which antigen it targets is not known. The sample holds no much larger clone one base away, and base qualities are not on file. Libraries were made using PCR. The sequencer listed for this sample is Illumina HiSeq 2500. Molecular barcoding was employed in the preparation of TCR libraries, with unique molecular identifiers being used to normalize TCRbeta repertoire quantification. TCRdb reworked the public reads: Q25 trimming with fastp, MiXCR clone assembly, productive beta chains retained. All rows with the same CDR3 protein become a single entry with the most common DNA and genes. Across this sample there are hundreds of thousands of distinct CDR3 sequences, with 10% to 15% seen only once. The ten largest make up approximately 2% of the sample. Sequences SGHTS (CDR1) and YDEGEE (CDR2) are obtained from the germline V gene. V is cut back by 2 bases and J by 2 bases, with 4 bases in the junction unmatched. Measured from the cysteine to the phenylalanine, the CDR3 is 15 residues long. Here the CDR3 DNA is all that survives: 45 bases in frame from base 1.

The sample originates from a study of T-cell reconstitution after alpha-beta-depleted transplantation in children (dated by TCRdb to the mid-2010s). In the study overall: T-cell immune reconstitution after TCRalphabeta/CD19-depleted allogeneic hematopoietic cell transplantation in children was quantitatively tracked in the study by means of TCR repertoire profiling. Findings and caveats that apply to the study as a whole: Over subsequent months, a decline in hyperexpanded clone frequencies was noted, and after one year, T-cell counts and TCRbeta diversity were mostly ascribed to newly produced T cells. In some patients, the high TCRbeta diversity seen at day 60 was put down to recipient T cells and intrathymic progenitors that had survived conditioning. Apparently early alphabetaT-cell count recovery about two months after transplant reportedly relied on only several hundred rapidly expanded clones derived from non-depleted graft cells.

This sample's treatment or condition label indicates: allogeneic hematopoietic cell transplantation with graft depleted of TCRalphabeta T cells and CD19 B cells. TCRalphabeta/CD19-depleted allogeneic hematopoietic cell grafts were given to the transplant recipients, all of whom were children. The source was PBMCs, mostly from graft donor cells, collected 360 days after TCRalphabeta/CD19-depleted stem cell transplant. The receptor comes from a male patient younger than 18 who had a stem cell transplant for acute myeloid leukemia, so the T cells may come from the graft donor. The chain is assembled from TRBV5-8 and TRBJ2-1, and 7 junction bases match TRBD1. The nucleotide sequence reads TGTGCCAGCAGCTTTCGAGGGGGCCCCTACAATGAGCAGTTCTTC. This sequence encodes CASSFRGGPYNEQFF. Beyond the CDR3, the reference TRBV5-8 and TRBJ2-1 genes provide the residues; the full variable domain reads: EAGVTQSPTHLIKTRGQQATLRCSPISGHTSVYWYQQALGLGLQFLLWYDEGEERNRGNFPPRFSGRQFPNYSSELNVNALELEDSALYLCASSFRGGPYNEQFFGPGTRLTVL.